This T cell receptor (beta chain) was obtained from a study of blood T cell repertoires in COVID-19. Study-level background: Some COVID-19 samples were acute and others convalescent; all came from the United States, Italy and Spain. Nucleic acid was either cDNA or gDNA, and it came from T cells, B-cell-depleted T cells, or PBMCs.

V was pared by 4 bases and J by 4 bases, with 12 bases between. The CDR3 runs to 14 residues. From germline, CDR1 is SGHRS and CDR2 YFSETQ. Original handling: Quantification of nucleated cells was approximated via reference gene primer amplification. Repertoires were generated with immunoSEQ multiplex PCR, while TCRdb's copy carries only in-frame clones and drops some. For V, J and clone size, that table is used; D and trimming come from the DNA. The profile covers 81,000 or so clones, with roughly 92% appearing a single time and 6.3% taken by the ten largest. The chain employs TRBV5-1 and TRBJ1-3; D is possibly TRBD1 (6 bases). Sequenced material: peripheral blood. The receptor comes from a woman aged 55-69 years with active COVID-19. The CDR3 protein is CASSRGGAGNTIYF. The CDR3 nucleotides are TGCGCCAGCAGCAGGGGGGGAGCGGGAAACACCATATATTTT.